This passage covers 27 T cell receptor beta chains from one sample sequenced in a study of blood T cell repertoires in COVID-19. Method: immunoSEQ multiplex PCR; TCRdb's copy keeps in-frame clones and lacks some. The table lists about 51,000 clones, about 88% of them singletons. The sample taken for sequencing was peripheral blood. The receptor set was obtained from a man aged 55 to 70 with acute or convalescent COVID-19.

The chain couples TRBV19 to TRBJ2-7; 10 bases are shared with TRBD2. Trimming cost V 4 bases and J 3 bases; bases outside gene matches: 9. Germline CDR1 reads LNHDA; CDR2 reads SQIVND (reference sequence). The CDR3 runs to 16 residues. CDR3 sequence: CASSRIPGTSVYEQYF. In nucleotides, the CDR3 is TGTGCCAGTAGTAGAATTCCCGGGACTAGCGTCTACGAGCAGTACTTC. The full variable domain, rest sourced from reference TRBV19 and TRBJ2-7, is DGGITQSPKYLFRKEGQNVTLSCEQNLNHDAMYWYRQDPGQGLRLIYYSQIVNDFQKGDIAEGYSVSREKKESFPLTVTSAQKNPTAFYLCASSRIPGTSVYEQYFGPGTRLTVT.

The rearrangement links TRBV7-2 to TRBJ1-3, with TRBD1 matching 8 bases. J was trimmed by 2 bases and V by 5 bases; bases with no gene match: 14. Germline CDR1 and CDR2: SGHTA and FQGNSA. The CDR3 has 18 residues. CDR3 sequence (DNA): TGTGCCAGCAGCCTACGGGAGACAGGGGTCGGTCCTGGAAACACCATATATTTT. Translation: CASSLRETGVGPGNTIYF.

The chain employs TRBV4-1 and TRBJ1-6; D gene ambiguous. The V and J ends lost 4 bases and 9 bases respectively, with 13 bases between them. The CDR3 length is 14 residues. The germline V gene encodes CDR1 MGHRA and CDR2 YSYEKL. In nucleotides, the CDR3 is TGCGCCAGCAGCCGACTCTCCGGAAGTTCACCCCTCCACTTT. The encoded protein is CASSRLSGSSPLHF.

This clone appeared a single time. V and J are TRBV2 and TRBJ1-2; D is undetermined. This CDR3 has 11 amino acids. CDR1 and CDR2 from the germline V gene are SNHLY and FYNNEI. Trimming stripped 1 base from V and 8 bases from J, with 5 bases between. The CDR3 spells CASSEGRGYTF. The CDR3 nucleotides are TGTGCCAGCAGTGAAGGTCGGGGCTACACCTTC. Drawing the rest from reference TRBV2 and TRBJ1-2, the complete variable domain is EPEVTQTPSHQVTQMGQEVILRCVPISNHLYFYWYRQILGQKVEFLVSFYNNEISEKSEIFDDQFSVERPDGSNFTLKIRSTKLEDSAMYFCASSEGRGYTFGSGTRLTVV.

J is TRBJ2-3 and V is TRBV7-2; tentative D call: TRBD1 (6 bases). The CDR3 length is 16 residues. Trimming took 4 bases from V and 2 from J, leaving 16 bases between them. CDR1 SGHTA and CDR2 FQGNSA come from the germline V gene. Here the CDR3 reads CASSSLGTTFTDTQYF. The CDR3 region has the DNA TGTGCCAGCAGCTCGCTCGGGACAACCTTCACAGATACGCAGTATTTT.

The chain couples TRBV12-5 to TRBJ1-2; 8 bases align to TRBD1. The V and J ends lost 2 bases and 3 bases, in that order; junction bases with no gene match: 11. Per the germline V gene, CDR1 is LGHNT and CDR2 is FRNRAP. This CDR3 region has 17 residues. This CDR3 is CASGLIVTGQGDYGYTF. The CDR3 DNA follows: TGTGCTAGTGGTTTGATAGTTACCGGACAGGGTGACTATGGCTACACCTTC.

The chain has TRBV4-3 and TRBJ2-1; 12 positions match TRBD1. Looked up from germline, CDR1 is LGHNA and CDR2 is YSLEER. The CDR3 spans 17 residues. J was trimmed by 0 bases and V by 4 bases; bases with no gene match: 4. CDR3 nucleotides: TGCGCCAGCAGCCGCGGGACAGGGGGCTTCTCCTACAATGAGCAGTTCTTC. Protein: CASSRGTGGFSYNEQFF.

This clone was detected once. The chain employs TRBV28 and TRBJ1-6; 9 bases align to TRBD1. There are 17 residues in the CDR3. V lost 6 bases to trimming and J lost 10 bases; unmatched junction nucleotides: 16. Germline-derived CDR1 and CDR2 are MDHEN and SYDVKM. Here the CDR3 reads CASRNRGLPEGGSPLHF. Written as DNA, the CDR3 is TGTGCCAGCAGGAACAGGGGGCTCCCCGAGGGAGGCTCACCCCTCCACTTT.

DNA for the CDR3: TGTGCCAGCAGCTTAGGGCTTAATGAGCAGTTCTTC. The encoded protein is CASSLGLNEQFF. This chain joins TRBV7-8 and TRBJ2-1; unclear D gene. V was cut by 1 base and J by 7 bases, with 5 bases left in between. The germline V gene encodes CDR1 SGHVS and CDR2 FQNEAQ. This CDR3 has 12 amino acids.

The V gene is TRBV6-5, the J gene TRBJ2-2; tentative D call: TRBD2 (6 bases). There are 15 residues in the CDR3. Germline loops: CDR1 MNHEY, CDR2 SVGAGI. V shed 7 bases and J shed 0 bases, with 12 bases lying between them. The CDR3 nucleotides read TGTGCCAGCATAAGCGGGCCAACGAACACCGGGGAGCTGTTTTTT. It is translated as CASISGPTNTGELFF.

Here the CDR3 reads CASSLGGELPFELFF. CDR3 nucleotides: TGTGCCAGCAGCTTGGGCGGGGAATTACCGTTTGAGCTGTTTTTT. The gene calls are TRBV5-4 and TRBJ2-2, with a weak D call TRBD2 (6 bases). V was clipped by 0 bases and J by 11 bases, with 17 bases between them. The CDR3 runs to 15 residues. Germline V CDR1 and CDR2: SGHNT, YYREEE (reference sequence).

The chain joins TRBV29-1 to TRBJ1-1, with D tentatively TRBD1 (5 bases). From germline, CDR1 is SQVTM and CDR2 ANQGSEA. The CDR3 has 15 amino acids. Trimming shortened V by 3 bases and J by 1 base, and 15 bases separated the two germline ends. Here the CDR3 DNA reads TGCAGCGTTGATCTTAGGGGACTTGGGAACACTGAAGCTTTCTTT. It is translated as CSVDLRGLGNTEAFF. Combining the CDR3 with reference TRBV29-1 and TRBJ1-1 gives the whole variable domain SAVISQKPSRDICQRGTSLTIQCQVDSQVTMMFWYRQQPGQSLTLIATANQGSEATYESGFVIDKFPISRPNLTFSTLTVSNMSPEDSSIYLCSVDLRGLGNTEAFFGQGTRLTVV.

This clone was counted a single time. This rearrangement joins TRBV5-6 to TRBJ2-1, with TRBD2 as a possible D gene (6 bases). Trimming pared 2 bases from V and 6 bases from J, leaving 18 bases between. From germline, CDR1 is SGHDT and CDR2 YYEEEE. This CDR3 has 16 amino acids. CDR3 sequence (DNA): TGTGCCAGCAGCTTATCTGGGACTTTCCCGTTCAATGAGCAGTTCTTC. Translating gives CASSLSGTFPFNEQFF.

This sequence joins TRBV12-3 or TRBV12-4 and TRBJ2-2; 9 nucleotides match TRBD2. J was trimmed by 7 bases and V by 3 bases; bases with no gene match: 0. The CDR3 consists of 13 residues. CDR3 amino acids: CASSFSGGGELFF. Written as DNA, the CDR3 is TGTGCCAGCAGTTTTAGCGGGGGCGGGGAGCTGTTTTTT.

There are a few counts of this clone. The chain combines TRBV5-4 with TRBJ2-2, with 10 bases lining up with TRBD2. The CDR3 contains 15 residues. The V and J ends lost 3 bases and 1 base, in that order; junction bases with no gene match: 0. CDR1 is SGHNT, CDR2 YYREEE, per germline (reference sequence). The DNA for the CDR3 is TGTGCCAGCAGCTGGACTAGCGGGAACACCGGGGAGCTGTTTTTT. It codes for CASSWTSGNTGELFF.

The chain links TRBV20-1 to TRBJ2-7, with TRBD2 identical over 12 bases. This CDR3 spans 17 amino acids. Germline values: CDR1 DFQATT, CDR2 SNEGSKA (reference sequence). J was trimmed by 7 bases and V by 3 bases; bases with no gene match: 16. The CDR3 region is CSASRPRGSGTSGEQYF. DNA for the CDR3: TGCAGTGCTAGTCGCCCCAGGGGGTCGGGGACTAGCGGGGAGCAGTACTTC.

To note about this clone: One junction end does not reproduce the germline sequence, and a read error may be involved. The chain recombines TRBV7-7 with TRBJ2-3, with 9 bases aligning to TRBD1. The CDR3 runs 18 residues. Germline V gives CDR1 SSHAT, CDR2 FNYEAQ (reference sequence). CDR3 nucleotide sequence: TGTGCTAGCAGCCCCCGGAACAGGGGGCGCGAATTGACAGATACGCAGTATTTT. Protein product: CASSPRNRGRELTDTQYF.

The gene calls are TRBV2 and TRBJ2-7; possibly TRBD1 for D (6 bases). V was shortened by 7 bases and J by 1 base, with 11 bases between the two germline ends. CDR1 is SNHLY and CDR2 is FYNNEI in the germline V gene. This CDR3 is built from 13 residues. CDR3 amino acids: CASILQGSYEQYF. The CDR3 DNA is TGTGCCAGCATTCTACAGGGATCCTACGAGCAGTACTTC.

Only a few counts were recorded for this clone. The V call is TRBV12-5, the J call TRBJ2-3; tentative D call: TRBD1 (5 bases). Trimming shortened V by 2 bases and J by 0 bases, and 6 bases separated the two germline ends. There are 14 residues in the CDR3. CDR1 is LGHNT, CDR2 FRNRAP, per germline. The DNA of the CDR3 is TGTGCTAGTGGTTTGACAGGTAGCACAGATACGCAGTATTTT. It encodes CASGLTGSTDTQYF.

V usage is TRBV7-2 and J usage is TRBJ1-1; the match to TRBD1 covers 12 bases. The CDR3 is 17 amino acids. Germline V CDR1 and CDR2: SGHTA, FQGNSA. J was trimmed by 2 bases and V by 5 bases; bases with no gene match: 9. The chain's CDR3 is CASSGSGTGGVNTEAFF. CDR3 in DNA: TGTGCCAGCAGCGGCTCCGGGACAGGGGGCGTTAACACTGAAGCTTTCTTT. Full variable domain (missing parts from reference TRBV7-2 and TRBJ1-1): GAGVSQSPSNKVTEKGKDVELRCDPISGHTALYWYRQSLGQGLEFLIYFQGNSAPDKSGLPSDRFSAERTGGSVSTLTIQRTQQEDSAVYLCASSGSGTGGVNTEAFFGQGTRLTVV.

The V gene is TRBV5-4, the J gene TRBJ2-3, with D possibly being TRBD2 (6 bases). The CDR3 totals 17 residues. Germline V lookup: CDR1 SGHNT, CDR2 YYREEE (reference sequence). Trimming cost V 0 bases and J 5 bases, with 19 bases left between them. The CDR3 nucleotides are TGTGCCAGCAGCTTGGCGCCCACGGAGGGGCCCAGAGATACGCAGTATTTT. Translation gives CASSLAPTEGPRDTQYF.

The chain links TRBV7-9 to TRBJ2-1; no definite D call. Germline CDR1 and CDR2: SEHNR and FQNEAQ (reference sequence). V was trimmed by 5 bases and J by 0 bases, leaving 17 bases between them. The CDR3 has 17 amino acids. For the CDR3, the DNA is TGTGCCAGCAGCCTCCAGAAACTATTTCGCTCCTACAATGAGCAGTTCTTC. It is translated as CASSLQKLFRSYNEQFF.

As concerns this clone: This CDR3 is also generated by other DNA sequences in the sample. CDR3 sequence (DNA): TGCGCCAGCAGTGAGTCCCCTACTAGCACAGATACGCAGTATTTT. Protein: CASSESPTSTDTQYF. The chain recombines TRBV10-2 with TRBJ2-3; D not resolved. Germline V CDR1 and CDR2: WSHSY, SAAADI. CDR3 size: 15 residues. The germline V and J ends were trimmed by 0 bases and 0 bases, with 7 bases remaining between them.

This clone has just a few counts. The J gene is TRBJ1-4, the V gene TRBV5-1; the D is unclear. V lost 4 bases to trimming and J lost 0 bases, with 7 bases between them. Germline assignment: CDR1 SGHRS and CDR2 YFSETQ. The CDR3 length is 14 residues. CDR3 nucleotide sequence: TGCGCCAGCAGCCACCAGTCAACTAATGAAAAACTGTTTTTT. Its protein is CASSHQSTNEKLFF.

The chain carries TRBV3-1 (or the pseudogene TRBV3-2) and TRBJ2-3; TRBD2 agrees at 15 bases. The CDR3 loop spans 14 amino acids. J gave up 10 bases and V 4 bases, and 3 bases lay outside the gene matches. The germline gives CDR1 LGHDT, CDR2 YNNKEL (reference sequence). CDR3: CASSLGLAGGPQYF. The CDR3, as DNA: TGTGCCAGCAGCCTCGGACTAGCGGGGGGGCCGCAGTATTTT.

The chain joins TRBV3-1 (or the pseudogene TRBV3-2) to TRBJ2-1; 8 bases agree with TRBD1. The germline V gene has CDR1 LGHDT and CDR2 YNNKEL (reference sequence). The J segment lost 0 bases and the V segment lost 4 bases, leaving 2 bases of the junction unmatched. The CDR3 runs to 15 residues. As DNA, the CDR3 is TGTGCCAGCAGCCCAACAGGGGGCTCCTACAATGAGCAGTTCTTC. The encoded protein is CASSPTGGSYNEQFF.

The genes are TRBV11-2 and TRBJ2-3; maybe TRBD2 (6 bases). The length of the CDR3 is 13 residues. The V end was cut by 1 base, the J end by 4 bases, with 6 bases between. Germline V lookup: CDR1 SGHAT, CDR2 FQNNGV. Here the CDR3 DNA reads TGTGCCAGCAGCTTAGCGGGAGCAGATACGCAGTATTTT. This sequence encodes CASSLAGADTQYF.